The clone carrying this T cell receptor beta chain was recorded once. Antigen specificity is unknown. PCR employed 60 Vbeta and 13 Jbeta primers. Data came from immunoSEQ multiplex PCR; TCRdb stores just in-frame clones and leaves some out. The sample has approximately 290,000 clones, 80% seen once. CDR1 is SQVTM, CDR2 ANQGSEA, per germline. CDR3 length equals 13 residues. Between the trimmed V and J ends, which lost 4 bases and 5 bases, there was a span of 12 bases. These data come from a study of cytomegalovirus exposure and HLA in healthy donors. Study outcomes and limitations: Researchers reported in a later analysis that a missense DCLRE1C variant was tied to TCR beta V- and J-gene trimming. Researchers had no immune exposure information except CMV serostatus available. Among the CMV-associated chains, three were confirmed in vitro as specific for CMV antigens. In an earlier analysis, productive rearrangement rates for most beta V segments clustered near 87% or 30%.

This rearrangement joins TRBV29-1 to TRBJ2-4, with TRBD1 as a possible D gene (6 bases). The clonotype was recovered from a girl aged 2-15 years in good health and CMV-seronegative. What was sequenced was PBMCs. The CDR3: CSVADRPENIQYF. CDR3 nucleotide sequence: TGCAGCGTTGCAGACAGGCCCGAAAACATTCAGTACTTC.